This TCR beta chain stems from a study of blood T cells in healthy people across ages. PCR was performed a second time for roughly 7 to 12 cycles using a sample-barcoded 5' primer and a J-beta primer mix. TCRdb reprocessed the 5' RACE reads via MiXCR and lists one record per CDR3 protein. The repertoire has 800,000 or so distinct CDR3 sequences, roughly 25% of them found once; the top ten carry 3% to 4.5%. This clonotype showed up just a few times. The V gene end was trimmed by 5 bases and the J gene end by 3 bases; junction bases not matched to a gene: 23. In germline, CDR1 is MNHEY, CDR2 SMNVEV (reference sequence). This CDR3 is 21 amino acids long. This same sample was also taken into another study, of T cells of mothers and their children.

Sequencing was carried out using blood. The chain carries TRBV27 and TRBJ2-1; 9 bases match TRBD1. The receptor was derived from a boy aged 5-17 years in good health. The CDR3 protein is CASSALLNPNRGTGLYNEQFF. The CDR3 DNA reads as TGTGCCAGCAGTGCGCTCCTGAATCCGAACCGCGGGACAGGGCTCTACAATGAGCAGTTCTTC.